This entry concerns a single T cell receptor beta chain. The antigen is not known. This entry comes from a study of cytomegalovirus exposure and HLA in healthy donors. The approximately 120-subject validation cohort, separate from the roughly 700-subject first cohort, included the donors. Per the germline V gene, CDR1 is LGHNA and CDR2 is YSLEER. The CDR3 loop spans 16 amino acids. Trimming removed 0 bases from V and 3 bases from J, with 14 bases in between. Data came from immunoSEQ multiplex PCR; TCRdb stores just in-frame clones and leaves some out. The sample yields 150,000 to 180,000 clones, approximately 86% seen once. Overall study results and limits: Some TCR beta chains (more than 150 of them) were listed as cytomegalovirus-associated. Rarity held for most TCR sequences, but there were some public TCRs that occurred in many donors.

The chain recombines TRBV4-3 with TRBJ1-2; D ambiguous. The sequence was collected from a human donor in good health. The sequenced sample was PBMCs. The CDR3 bases are TGCGCCAGCAGCCAAGAGGTTGATGGAGATCACTATGGCTACACCTTC. As protein: CASSQEVDGDHYGYTF.